A selection of T cell receptor beta chains follows, all from one sample in a study of blood T cells in healthy people across ages. TCRdb reanalysed the 5' RACE reads using MiXCR and keeps one entry per CDR3 protein. The sample shows 700,000 to 900,000 distinct CDR3 sequences, approximately 53% of them seen only once. The sample was blood. The receptor source for this set is an elderly man in good health. The CDR3 runs from the conserved cysteine through the conserved F or W. The D gene is left open where the match is weak. A clone size is listed for some rows: how often the clone was seen (once, few, many), or a class if it is expanded.

size: -
V: TRBV7-2
J: TRBJ2-7
D: -
CDR3: CANSSYATYEQYF
DNA: TGTGCCAACAGCTCCTATGCCACCTACGAGCAGTACTTC

size: -
V: TRBV19
J: TRBJ2-3
D: -
CDR3: CASRDNRDAYF
DNA: TGTGCCAGTAGGGACAACAGAGACGCGTATTTT

size: -
V: TRBV15
J: TRBJ2-5
D: -
CDR3: CATSGLGETQYF
DNA: TGTGCCACCAGTGGTCTGGGGGAGACCCAGTACTTC

size: -
V: TRBV9
J: TRBJ1-4
D: -
CDR3: CASSAGQTLVEKLFF
DNA: TGTGCCAGCAGTGCCGGACAGACCCTAGTGGAAAAACTGTTTTTT

size: -
V: TRBV30
J: TRBJ1-2
D: -
CDR3: CAWSGSRDYTF
DNA: TGTGCCTGGAGTGGGTCGAGGGACTACACCTTC

size: -
V: TRBV29-1
J: TRBJ2-3
D: -
CDR3: CSVQGWGSTDTQYF
DNA: TGCAGCGTGCAGGGGTGGGGAAGCACAGATACGCAGTATTTT

size: -
V: TRBV5-4
J: TRBJ2-5
D: TRBD2
CDR3: CASSLMQASGIQETQYF
DNA: TGTGCCAGCAGCTTAATGCAGGCTAGCGGGATCCAAGAGACCCAGTACTTC

size: few
V: TRBV4-1
J: TRBJ2-1
D: -
CDR3: CASSQEEGAGSVLYNEQFF
DNA: TGCGCCAGCAGCCAAGAGGAGGGAGCGGGCTCGGTCCTATACAATGAGCAGTTCTTC

size: few
V: TRBV7-9
J: TRBJ2-7
D: -
CDR3: CASSIRVPSYEQYF
DNA: TGTGCCAGCAGCATTCGGGTCCCATCCTACGAGCAGTACTTC

size: -
V: TRBV7-9
J: TRBJ1-1
D: -
CDR3: CASSVQGSIDEAFF
DNA: TGTGCCAGCAGCGTACAGGGTTCGATCGATGAAGCTTTCTTT

size: few
V: TRBV27
J: TRBJ2-6
D: -
CDR3: CASSLGTPTGANVLTF
DNA: TGTGCCAGCAGTTTGGGGACGCCTACTGGGGCCAACGTCCTGACTTTC

size: -
V: TRBV15
J: TRBJ2-3
D: -
CDR3: CATRAQRSTDTQYF
DNA: TGTGCCACCAGGGCTCAGCGGTCCACAGATACGCAGTATTTT

size: -
V: TRBV10-3
J: TRBJ1-1
D: -
CDR3: CAISEPPTGNTEAFF
DNA: TGTGCCATCAGTGAGCCACCTACAGGGAACACTGAAGCTTTCTTT

size: few
V: TRBV14
J: TRBJ2-4
D: -
CDR3: CASSPGMGRNIQYF
DNA: TGTGCCAGCAGCCCTGGGATGGGGAGGAACATTCAGTACTTC

size: -
V: TRBV19
J: TRBJ2-4
D: TRBD1
CDR3: CASSTRQGSDIQYF
DNA: TGTGCCAGTAGTACACGACAGGGCAGTGACATTCAGTACTTC

size: -
V: TRBV29-1
J: TRBJ1-6
D: -
CDR3: CSARTANNSPLHF
DNA: TGCAGCGCTAGGACAGCTAATAATTCACCCCTCCACTTT

size: -
V: TRBV28
J: TRBJ2-1
D: -
CDR3: CASSLAEEILDEQFF
DNA: TGTGCCAGCAGTCTAGCTGAGGAAATTCTCGATGAGCAGTTCTTC

size: -
V: TRBV7-2
J: TRBJ1-4
D: -
CDR3: CASSLRLNPYQKLFF
DNA: TGTGCCAGCAGCCTCCGTCTCAATCCGTATCAAAAACTGTTTTTT

size: -
V: TRBV25-1
J: TRBJ1-4
D: -
CDR3: CASSEDGRLNEKLFF
DNA: TGTGCCAGCAGTGAAGATGGGCGGCTTAATGAAAAACTGTTTTTT

size: few
V: TRBV3-1
J: TRBJ2-7
D: TRBD1
CDR3: CASSPRQGFSYEQYF
DNA: TGTGCCAGCAGCCCAAGACAGGGCTTCTCCTACGAGCAGTACTTC

size: many
V: TRBV6-1
J: TRBJ2-5
D: -
CDR3: CASSASGGAESKTQYF
DNA: TGTGCCAGCAGTGCCTCTGGGGGAGCGGAGTCCAAGACCCAGTACTTC

size: -
V: TRBV9
J: TRBJ2-3
D: TRBD2
CDR3: CASSVVGTSGPGFTDTQYF
DNA: TGTGCCAGCAGCGTAGTCGGGACTAGCGGGCCTGGATTCACAGATACGCAGTATTTT

size: few
V: TRBV25-1
J: TRBJ1-1
D: -
CDR3: CASSRIGVINTEAFF
DNA: TGTGCCAGCAGTCGAATCGGGGTAATCAACACTGAAGCTTTCTTT

size: -
V: TRBV2
J: TRBJ1-5
D: -
CDR3: CASSVGFNQPQHF
DNA: TGTGCCAGCAGTGTGGGGTTCAATCAGCCCCAGCATTTT

size: few
V: TRBV9
J: TRBJ2-6
D: -
CDR3: CASSSRPAGANVLTF
DNA: TGTGCCAGCAGCTCCCGGCCGGCGGGGGCCAACGTCCTGACTTTC

size: hyperexpanded
V: TRBV27
J: TRBJ2-7
D: -
CDR3: CASSLSEVGSGEQYF
DNA: TGTGCCAGCAGTTTATCGGAGGTGGGGTCCGGCGAGCAGTACTTC

size: -
V: TRBV6-2/TRBV6-3
J: TRBJ1-2
D: TRBD1
CDR3: CASRPRQGAPNYGYTF
DNA: TGTGCCAGCAGGCCTCGTCAGGGGGCCCCCAACTATGGCTACACCTTC

size: -
V: TRBV7-2
J: TRBJ2-7
D: TRBD2
CDR3: CASSATPGLAGSYEQYF
DNA: TGTGCCAGCAGCGCTACCCCGGGACTAGCGGGATCCTACGAGCAGTACTTC

size: -
V: TRBV6-5
J: TRBJ2-2
D: -
CDR3: CASSHGANTGELFF
DNA: TGTGCCAGCAGTCACGGAGCGAACACCGGGGAGCTGTTTTTT

size: -
V: TRBV29-1
J: TRBJ1-2
D: -
CDR3: CSVGQGSIYGCTF
DNA: -

size: -
V: TRBV24-1
J: TRBJ2-2
D: TRBD1
CDR3: CATSLRKQGASGELFF
DNA: TGTGCCACCAGCCTAAGGAAGCAGGGGGCAAGCGGGGAGCTGTTTTTT

size: -
V: TRBV7-3
J: TRBJ2-1
D: TRBD2
CDR3: CASSSQASGTSSYNEQFF
DNA: TGTGCCAGCAGCTCCCAGGCTAGCGGGACCTCTTCCTACAATGAGCAGTTCTTC

size: -
V: TRBV27
J: TRBJ2-2
D: TRBD1
CDR3: CASSVGTGSELFF
DNA: TGTGCCAGCAGTGTCGGGACAGGCTCGGAGCTGTTTTTT

size: -
V: TRBV24-1
J: TRBJ2-1
D: -
CDR3: CATSDPRGPIYNEQFF
DNA: TGTGCCACCAGTGATCCCAGGGGCCCCATATACAATGAGCAGTTCTTC

size: few
V: TRBV6-5
J: TRBJ2-4
D: -
CDR3: CASSGSGYYERYF
DNA: TGTGCCAGCAGCGGGAGCGGATACTACGAGCGGTACTTC

size: few
V: TRBV11-2
J: TRBJ2-5
D: TRBD2
CDR3: CASSLDSGRETQYF
DNA: TGTGCCAGCAGCTTAGATAGCGGGCGAGAGACCCAGTACTTC

size: many
V: TRBV20-1
J: TRBJ2-7
D: TRBD2
CDR3: CSAPSLADTYEQYF
DNA: TGCAGTGCCCCGTCCCTAGCGGATACCTACGAGCAGTACTTC

size: -
V: TRBV4-1
J: TRBJ1-2
D: -
CDR3: CASSQSSGREHGYTF
DNA: TGCGCCAGCAGCCAAAGTTCGGGCAGGGAGCATGGCTACACCTTC

size: few
V: TRBV7-9
J: TRBJ2-3
D: -
CDR3: CASNLPPQAQYF
DNA: TGTGCCAGCAACTTACCACCTCAGGCGCAGTATTTT

size: -
V: TRBV20-1
J: TRBJ2-1
D: -
CDR3: CSASTDSYNEQFF
DNA: TGCAGTGCTAGTACGGACTCCTACAATGAGCAGTTCTTC

size: -
V: TRBV24-1
J: TRBJ2-1
D: TRBD2
CDR3: CATSDPSGRLGEQFF
DNA: TGTGCCACCAGTGATCCTAGCGGGAGATTGGGTGAGCAGTTCTTC

size: -
V: TRBV18
J: TRBJ2-5
D: -
CDR3: CASSRGGRETQYF
DNA: TGTGCCAGCTCACGCGGGGGCCGCGAGACCCAGTACTTC

size: -
V: TRBV18
J: TRBJ2-2
D: -
CDR3: CASSPQQGNTGELFF
DNA: TGTGCCAGCTCACCACAACAGGGAAACACCGGGGAGCTGTTTTTT

size: -
V: TRBV5-1
J: TRBJ2-7
D: -
CDR3: CASSFGTGYEQYF
DNA: TGCGCCAGCAGTTTCGGGACGGGATACGAGCAGTACTTC

size: -
V: TRBV6-6
J: TRBJ2-7
D: TRBD1
CDR3: CASSDRGPYEQYF
DNA: TGTGCCAGCAGTGACAGGGGTCCCTACGAGCAGTACTTC

size: -
V: TRBV6-1
J: TRBJ2-7
D: -
CDR3: CASSEVPTLEQYF
DNA: TGTGCCAGCAGTGAAGTACCCACCCTCGAGCAGTACTTC

size: -
V: TRBV5-1
J: TRBJ2-7
D: TRBD2
CDR3: CASSLTSGRYEQYF
DNA: TGCGCCAGCAGCCTAACTAGCGGGAGGTACGAGCAGTACTTC

size: few
V: TRBV27
J: TRBJ2-6
D: -
CDR3: CASSRGPGANVLTF
DNA: TGTGCCAGCAGCCGCGGACCTGGGGCCAACGTCCTGACTTTC

size: -
V: TRBV3-1
J: TRBJ2-5
D: -
CDR3: CASSQLSGHSYF
DNA: TGTGCCAGCAGCCAATTGTCTGGACACTCGTACTTC

size: once
V: TRBV5-5
J: TRBJ2-7
D: TRBD1
CDR3: CASNLIAGQGSHEQYF
DNA: TGTGCCAGCAACTTGATAGCGGGACAGGGGTCCCACGAGCAGTACTTC

size: few
V: TRBV4-1
J: TRBJ2-7
D: TRBD2
CDR3: CASSPRNGGTYEQYF
DNA: TGCGCCAGCAGCCCCCGAAACGGGGGGACCTACGAGCAGTACTTC

size: -
V: TRBV6-5
J: TRBJ2-1
D: -
CDR3: CASSYFLAARNEQFF
DNA: TGTGCCAGCAGTTACTTCCTAGCAGCTCGCAATGAGCAGTTCTTC

size: -
V: TRBV21-1
J: TRBJ2-7
D: -
CDR3: CASSKAERERSYEQYF
DNA: TGTGCCAGCAGCAAAGCGGAGCGGGAGAGGTCCTACGAGCAGTACTTC

size: few
V: TRBV25-1
J: TRBJ2-7
D: -
CDR3: CASRGASYEQYF
DNA: TGTGCCTCTCGGGGGGCCTCCTACGAGCAGTACTTC

size: -
V: TRBV12-5
J: TRBJ2-5
D: -
CDR3: CASGLFRGDWGETQYF
DNA: TGTGCTAGTGGTTTGTTCAGGGGGGATTGGGGGGAGACCCAGTACTTC

size: -
V: TRBV27
J: TRBJ2-4
D: -
CDR3: CASSQRAHRELAKNIQYF
DNA: TGTGCCAGCAGTCAACGTGCCCACAGGGAGTTAGCCAAAAACATTCAGTACTTC

size: once
V: TRBV29-1
J: TRBJ2-1
D: -
CDR3: CSVGLPLSYNEQFF
DNA: TGCAGCGTTGGGCTACCGCTCTCTTACAATGAGCAGTTCTTC

size: few
V: TRBV12-3/TRBV12-4
J: TRBJ2-7
D: TRBD2
CDR3: CASSFERDTYEQYF
DNA: TGTGCCAGCAGTTTTGAGCGGGATACCTACGAGCAGTACTTC

size: few
V: TRBV2
J: TRBJ1-2
D: -
CDR3: CASSEAWQGKGYTF
DNA: TGTGCCAGCAGTGAAGCGTGGCAGGGAAAGGGCTACACCTTC